A single sample gave rise to the 32 T cell receptor beta chains below, sequenced in a study of T cells in narcolepsy. Only in-frame clones appear in the TCRdb table, and some are missing; sequencing was by immunoSEQ multiplex PCR. Of about 32,000 clones listed, 70% to 80% were seen once; the top ten hold approximately 1.1%. The sequenced material came from CD45RA- memory CD4+ T cells from PBMCs. The receptors originated from a human donor with narcolepsy.

To note about this clone: Other DNA sequences in this sample translate to the same CDR3. V and J are TRBV9 and TRBJ2-1, with TRBD1 identical over 10 bases. V gave up 5 bases and J gave up 8 bases; unmatched junction bases: 10. Per the germline V gene, CDR1 is SGDLS and CDR2 is YYNGEE. The CDR3 is 15 residues long. CDR3 residues: CASSSRDRGRDEQFF. The CDR3, as DNA: TGTGCCAGCAGTTCCCGGGACAGGGGTAGGGATGAGCAGTTCTTC.

The genes are TRBV15 and TRBJ2-5, with D tentatively TRBD2 (7 bases). The CDR3 runs 15 residues. CDR1 and CDR2 (germline): LNHNV, YYDKDF (reference sequence). The ends were cut back, 0 bases at V and 7 bases at J, with 15 bases in the middle. For the CDR3, the DNA is TGTGCCACCAGCAGAGATGGGGGGGGCGGAGTGACCCAGTACTTC. Amino acid sequence: CATSRDGGGGVTQYF.

This clone was counted only a few times. The rearrangement uses TRBV6-5 and TRBJ2-3; perhaps TRBD2 as D (5 bases). Germline values: CDR1 MNHEY, CDR2 SVGAGI. The CDR3 runs 14 residues. V lost 5 bases and J 1 base, leaving 10 bases between the germline ends. This CDR3 is CASSPPRGTDTQYF. In nucleotides, the CDR3 is TGTGCCAGCAGTCCCCCGCGGGGCACAGATACGCAGTATTTT.

This clone was counted between two and nine times. The chain employs TRBV5-6 and TRBJ1-5; D unclear. CDR3 size: 15 residues. V dropped 2 bases and J dropped 2 bases, with 11 bases sitting between them. The germline V gene has CDR1 SGHDT and CDR2 YYEEEE. The CDR3 region is CASSFGNRGNQPQHF. In DNA, the CDR3 is TGTGCCAGCAGCTTCGGTAACCGAGGCAATCAGCCCCAGCATTTT.

The genes are TRBV27 and TRBJ2-7; no reliable D call. The germline CDR1 and CDR2 sequences are MNHEY and SMNVEV (reference sequence). Trimming removed 4 bases from V and 3 bases from J, with 4 bases in between. CDR3 length equals 11 residues. CDR3 residues: CASSSLYEQYF. The CDR3 DNA sequence: TGTGCCAGCAGTTCCCTCTACGAGCAGTACTTC.

This rearrangement joins TRBV28 to TRBJ1-2, with unresolved D. Per germline, CDR1 MDHEN and CDR2 SYDVKM. Trimming stripped 3 bases from V and 7 bases from J, with 9 bases between. This CDR3 is 12 amino acids long. The CDR3 sequence is CASSFSAVGYTF. The CDR3 region has the DNA TGTGCCAGCAGTTTTAGCGCGGTTGGCTACACCTTC.

The chain carries TRBV9 and TRBJ2-3, with 8 bases identical to TRBD2. With V trimmed by 3 bases and J by 1 base, 7 bases remained unmatched. Germline assignment: CDR1 SGDLS and CDR2 YYNGEE. This CDR3 has 16 amino acids. The CDR3 loop reads CASSGGLAGGTDTQYF. The CDR3 nucleotides are TGTGCCAGCAGCGGGGGTCTAGCGGGCGGCACAGATACGCAGTATTTT. Combining the CDR3 with reference TRBV9 and TRBJ2-3 gives the whole variable domain DSGVTQTPKHLITATGQRVTLRCSPRSGDLSVYWYQQSLDQGLQFLIQYYNGEERAKGNILERFSAQQFPDLHSELNLSSLELGDSALYFCASSGGLAGGTDTQYFGPGTRLTVL.

CDR3 sequence reads: CASSAALALPNEQYF. DNA of the CDR3: TGTGCCAGCAGCGCGGCACTAGCCCTCCCCAACGAGCAGTACTTC. This chain joins TRBV9 and TRBJ2-7; possible D gene TRBD2, 6 bases. V was shortened by 3 bases and J by 5 bases, with 18 bases between the two germline ends. The CDR3 is 15 amino acids. Germline V CDR1 and CDR2: SGDLS, YYNGEE.

This clone has a handful of counts. The rearrangement uses TRBV6-4 and TRBJ2-1; 13 positions agree with TRBD2. The CDR3 spans 15 residues. V dropped 8 bases and J dropped 6; count of bases not matched to a gene: 7. CDR1 and CDR2 from the germline V gene are MRHNA and SNTAGT. CDR3: CASRPLAGGLNEQFF. The CDR3 DNA sequence: TGTGCCAGCCGACCACTAGCGGGAGGGCTCAATGAGCAGTTCTTC.

The chain recombines TRBV27 with TRBJ1-5; D unclear. Germline CDR1 and CDR2: MNHEY and SMNVEV (reference sequence). The CDR3 contains 16 residues. V shed 6 bases and J shed 0 bases, with 15 bases lying between them. CDR3 nucleotides: TGTGCCAGCAGCCTACGAGACGGATATAGCAATCAGCCCCAGCATTTT. As protein: CASSLRDGYSNQPQHF.

The chain carries TRBV4-3 and TRBJ1-6; D remains unclear. The CDR3 runs 12 residues. Germline V gene lookup returns CDR1 LGHNA and CDR2 YSLEER. Between the trimmed V and J ends, which lost 8 bases and 7 bases, there was a span of 9 bases. The CDR3 DNA follows: TGCGCCAGCTCCAGCGCCAATTCACCCCTCCACTTT. Amino acids: CASSSANSPLHF.

The V call is TRBV18, the J call TRBJ1-5; D is unresolved. The V gene lost 6 bases and the J gene lost 5 bases, with 11 bases spanning the gap. From germline, CDR1 is KGHSH and CDR2 LQKENI. The length of the CDR3 is 13 residues. CDR3 sequence reads: CASSTGRDQPQHF. Here the CDR3 DNA reads TGTGCCAGCTCGACGGGGAGGGATCAGCCCCAGCATTTT.

CDR3 region: CASSQDQGNNSPLHF. The CDR3 region has the DNA TGCGCCAGCAGCCAAGATCAGGGCAATAATTCACCCCTCCACTTT. V usage is TRBV4-1 and J usage is TRBJ1-6; D is perhaps TRBD1 (5 bases). CDR1 is MGHRA and CDR2 is YSYEKL in the germline V gene. The CDR3 totals 15 residues. V was clipped by 0 bases and J by 5 bases, with 8 bases between them.

The J gene is TRBJ1-2, the V gene TRBV15, with D perhaps TRBD1 (5 bases). CDR3 length equals 20 residues. Trimming removed 0 bases at V and 8 bases at J, with 31 bases between. Germline values: CDR1 LNHNV, CDR2 YYDKDF (reference sequence). The CDR3 loop reads CATSRDLRKPSRDHRRGYTF. The DNA of the CDR3 is TGTGCCACCAGCAGAGATCTAAGAAAACCGAGCCGGGACCACCGGCGGGGCTACACCTTC.

The rearrangement links TRBV19 to TRBJ2-2; the match to TRBD1 covers 12 bases. The trim removed 4 bases at V and 5 bases at J, leaving 11 bases unmatched. The CDR3 runs to 18 residues. Germline V gene lookup returns CDR1 LNHDA and CDR2 SQIVND (reference sequence). This CDR3 is CASSTSGTGGVKTGELFF. In DNA, the CDR3 is TGTGCCAGTAGTACGTCCGGGACAGGGGGCGTCAAGACCGGGGAGCTGTTTTTT.

This chain connects TRBV6-6 to TRBJ1-4, with 7 bases aligning to TRBD1. In germline, CDR1 is MNHNY, CDR2 SVGAGI (reference sequence). This CDR3 is built from 15 residues. With 8 bases clipped from V and 0 bases from J, the junction kept 6 bases outside the gene matches. CDR3 sequence reads: CASSTGDATNEKLFF. CDR3 in DNA: TGTGCCAGCTCCACAGGGGACGCAACTAATGAAAAACTGTTTTTT.

V is TRBV29-1 and J is TRBJ2-6; D is undetermined. From germline, CDR1 is SQVTM and CDR2 ANQGSEA. This CDR3 has 13 amino acids. Trimming shortened V by 7 bases and J by 0 bases, and 7 bases separated the two germline ends. Here the CDR3 DNA reads TGCAGCGCGCTGACCTCTGGGGCCAACGTCCTGACTTTC. Translation gives CSALTSGANVLTF.

The chain employs TRBV19 and TRBJ1-5; D may be TRBD1 (5 bases). Germline loops: CDR1 LNHDA, CDR2 SQIVND (reference sequence). V lost 3 bases, J lost 0 bases, and 21 bases lay in between. This CDR3 is built from 19 residues. This CDR3 reads CASSIFLTAGPNSNQPQHF. CDR3 DNA sequence: TGTGCCAGTAGTATCTTTTTGACAGCAGGGCCTAATAGCAATCAGCCCCAGCATTTT.

V gene TRBV19 combines with J gene TRBJ1-6; 8 nucleotides agree with TRBD1. V lost 5 bases and J lost 5; bases outside the gene matches: 8. This CDR3 spans 16 amino acids. Germline V gene data show CDR1 as LNHDA and CDR2 as SQIVND (reference sequence). This CDR3 is CASSPRRGRDNSPLHF. The CDR3 DNA reads as TGTGCCAGTAGTCCTCGCAGGGGGCGTGATAATTCACCCCTCCACTTT.

The chain links TRBV19 to TRBJ2-1; 12 bases match TRBD2. This CDR3 comprises 17 residues. Germline V gives CDR1 LNHDA, CDR2 SQIVND (reference sequence). J was trimmed by 12 bases and V by 4 bases; bases with no gene match: 16. The CDR3 DNA is TGTGCCAGTAGTACGGGCGGCTCGACTAGCGGGAGCAGTGGGCAGTTCTTC. Translated: CASSTGGSTSGSSGQFF.

The V gene is TRBV7-2, the J gene TRBJ2-7, with no clear D. The CDR3 runs 13 residues. Per germline, CDR1 SGHTA and CDR2 FQGNSA. V was shortened by 4 bases and J by 3 bases, with 10 bases between the two germline ends. The CDR3 DNA reads TGTGCCAGCAGCTCAACTCACGGCTACGAGCAGTACTTC. Its translation is CASSSTHGYEQYF.

The chain joins TRBV6-1 to TRBJ2-1; D is possibly TRBD1 or TRBD2 (6 bases each). This CDR3 is 14 amino acids long. Trimming took 6 bases from V and 6 from J, leaving 15 bases between them. Germline CDR1 reads MNHNS; CDR2 reads SASEGT. In nucleotides, the CDR3 is TGTGCCAGCAGCGAGGTTGGGGGGCCCAATGAGCAGTTCTTC. Translation gives CASSEVGGPNEQFF.

V and J are TRBV30 and TRBJ2-3, with 9 bases matching TRBD2. The CDR3 covers 18 residues. CDR1 is GTSNPN, CDR2 SVGIG, per germline (reference sequence). The J segment lost 2 bases and the V segment lost 1 base, leaving 13 bases of the junction unmatched. The CDR3 reads CAWSATRGGRGPTDTQYF. The CDR3 coding sequence is TGTGCCTGGAGTGCTACTAGGGGCGGGAGGGGTCCCACAGATACGCAGTATTTT.

For this clone: In the same sample, other DNA sequences code for this CDR3. The chain couples TRBV11-3 to TRBJ1-3; 9 nucleotides match TRBD1. V shed 5 bases and J 2 bases; nucleotides not matched to a gene: 4. CDR1 SGHNT and CDR2 YENEEA come from the germline V gene. This CDR3 has 15 amino acids. The CDR3 DNA sequence: TGTGCCAGCAGCCCGGGACAGGGTCCTGGAAACACCATATATTTT. Protein product: CASSPGQGPGNTIYF. Using reference TRBV11-3 and TRBJ1-3 for the parts outside the CDR3, the full variable domain is EAGVVQSPRYKIIEKKQPVAFWCNPISGHNTLYWYLQNLGQGPELLIRYENEEAVDDSQLPKDRFSAERLKGVDSTLKIQPAELGDSAVYLCASSPGQGPGNTIYFGEGSWLTVV.

A note on this clone: The germline gene is not matched at one end of the junction; a read error may be the cause. The CDR3 protein is CASSSGEWNF. The CDR3 DNA is TGTGCCAGCAGCTCCGGGGAGTGGAACTTC. The rearrangement uses TRBV7-8 and TRBJ2-5; possibly TRBD2 for D (5 bases). CDR1 is SGHVS, CDR2 FQNEAQ, per germline. The CDR3 runs 10 residues.

The V gene is TRBV20-1, the J gene TRBJ2-7; no firm D call. V lost 2 bases, J lost 6 bases, and 8 bases lay in between. The CDR3 has 11 residues. Looked up from germline, CDR1 is DFQATT and CDR2 is SNEGSKA (reference sequence). The CDR3 loop is CSARQTIEQYF. The CDR3 DNA follows: TGCAGTGCTAGACAGACCATCGAGCAGTACTTC.

The rearrangement joins TRBV5-6 to TRBJ1-1; D is uncertain. Trimming pared 6 bases from V and 1 base from J, leaving 16 bases between. Germline V gives CDR1 SGHDT, CDR2 YYEEEE. This CDR3 spans 15 amino acids. This chain's CDR3 is CASTHRMFGNTEAFF. The CDR3, as DNA: TGTGCCAGCACCCATAGGATGTTTGGGAACACTGAAGCTTTCTTT. Complete variable domain (other parts from reference TRBV5-6 and TRBJ1-1): DAGVTQSPTHLIKTRGQQVTLRCSPKSGHDTVSWYQQALGQGPQFIFQYYEEEERQRGNFPDRFSGHQFPNYSSELNVNALLLGDSALYLCASTHRMFGNTEAFFGQGTRLTVV.

The chain carries TRBV29-1 and TRBJ1-1; maybe TRBD1 (5 bases). The CDR3 has 11 residues. Trimming left V 4 bases short and J 5 bases short, with 8 bases between. The V gene's germline CDR1 is SQVTM and CDR2 ANQGSEA. In DNA, the CDR3 is TGCAGCGTTGGTCGGGGGACTGAAGCTTTCTTT. This codes for CSVGRGTEAFF.

V and J are TRBV20-1 and TRBJ1-1; no firm D call. The CDR3 extends over 10 amino acids. Trimming removed 3 bases at V and 5 bases at J, with 4 bases between. Germline CDR1 is DFQATT and CDR2 is SNEGSKA (reference sequence). As DNA, the CDR3 is TGCAGTGCTAGTCGGACTGAAGCTTTCTTT. As protein: CSASRTEAFF.

This chain links TRBV9 with TRBJ1-1, with 10 bases aligning to TRBD1. J was trimmed by 7 bases and V by 2 bases; bases with no gene match: 5. Germline CDR1 and CDR2: SGDLS and YYNGEE. The length of the CDR3 is 14 residues. The DNA of the CDR3 is TGTGCCAGCAGCGTTTGGACAGGGGGTGATGAAGCTTTCTTT. This codes for CASSVWTGGDEAFF.

CDR3 protein: CASSLGTSSMGLNEQFF. CDR3 in DNA: TGTGCCAGCAGCTTGGGGACTAGCTCTATGGGGCTCAATGAGCAGTTCTTC. The V and J genes are TRBV5-4 and TRBJ2-1; the match to TRBD2 covers 8 bases. The V segment lost 0 bases and the J segment 6 bases; nucleotides outside the gene matches: 11. The CDR3 is 17 amino acids. Germline V gene lookup returns CDR1 SGHNT and CDR2 YYREEE (reference sequence).

The chain has TRBV30 and TRBJ1-5, with no clear D. The germline V gene has CDR1 GTSNPN and CDR2 SVGIG (reference sequence). The CDR3 is 13 amino acids. Trimming removed 4 bases from V and 7 bases from J, with 14 bases in between. CDR3 region: CAWTLGLGQPQHF. The CDR3 DNA follows: TGTGCCTGGACTCTAGGGTTGGGCCAGCCCCAGCATTTT.